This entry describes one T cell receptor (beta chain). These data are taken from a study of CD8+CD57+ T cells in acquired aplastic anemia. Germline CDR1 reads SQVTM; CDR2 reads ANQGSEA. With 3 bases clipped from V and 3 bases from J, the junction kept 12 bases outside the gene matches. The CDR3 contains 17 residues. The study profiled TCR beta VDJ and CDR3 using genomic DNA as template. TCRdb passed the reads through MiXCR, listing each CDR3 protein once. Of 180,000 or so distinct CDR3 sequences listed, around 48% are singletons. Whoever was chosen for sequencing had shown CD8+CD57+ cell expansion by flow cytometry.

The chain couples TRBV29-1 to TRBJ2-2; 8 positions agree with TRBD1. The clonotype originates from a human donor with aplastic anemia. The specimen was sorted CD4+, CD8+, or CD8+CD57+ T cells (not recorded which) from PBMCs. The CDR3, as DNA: TGCAGCGTTGACGTTAAGGGGACAGGCGACTACACCGGGGAGCTGTTTTTT. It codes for CSVDVKGTGDYTGELFF.